This is a list of T cell receptor beta chains from one sample in a study of cytomegalovirus exposure and HLA in healthy donors. Sequenced by immunoSEQ multiplex PCR; TCRdb stores in-frame clones only, minus some. The table has some 160,000 clones, 65% to 80% seen once. The sequencing sample was made of PBMCs. Receptors originate from a woman in her thirties in good health and CMV-seronegative. CDR3s include the opening cysteine and the closing phenylalanine or tryptophan. Each record gives: clone size, V gene, J gene, D gene, CDR3 protein, CDR3 DNA. D genes are given only for firm matches. The size entry is marked missing in some rows and otherwise reads once, few, many or a size class.

NA	TRBV6-6	TRBJ2-1	NA	CASSYPPRRSGNEQFF	TGTGCCAGCAGTTACCCCCCGCGGCGGTCGGGCAATGAGCAGTTCTTC
NA	TRBV5-4	TRBJ1-2	TRBD1	CASSLLLAGGHGYTF	TGTGCCAGCAGCTTGCTTTTAGCAGGGGGGCATGGCTACACCTTC
few	TRBV10-2	TRBJ1-5	NA	CASSDQGHSNQPQHF	TGCGCCAGCAGCGACCAGGGACATAGCAATCAGCCCCAGCATTTT
NA	TRBV11-2	TRBJ2-7	TRBD1	CASSLIRTGTSEQYF	TGTGCCAGCAGCCTAATACGGACAGGGACCTCCGAGCAGTACTTC
NA	TRBV6-4	TRBJ1-4	TRBD1	CASSDSMPGQGAPNEKLFF	TGTGCCAGCAGTGACTCGATGCCGGGACAGGGGGCTCCTAATGAAAAACTGTTTTTT
few	TRBV5-1	TRBJ1-5	NA	CASSYLTGNHF	TGCGCCAGCAGTTATCTAACGGGAAATCATTTT
few	TRBV4-2	TRBJ2-7	TRBD2	CASSRSSTGTSDFYEQYF	TGTGCCAGCAGCCGCTCCAGTACCGGGACTAGCGATTTCTACGAGCAGTACTTC
NA	TRBV4-3	TRBJ1-3	NA	CASSQAQNSGNTIYF	TGCGCCAGCAGCCAAGCACAGAACTCTGGAAACACCATATATTTT
NA	TRBV27	TRBJ1-2	TRBD1	CASSVGTGGASYGYTF	TGTGCCAGCAGTGTAGGGACAGGGGGCGCCTCTTATGGCTACACCTTC
NA	TRBV7-2	TRBJ2-5	TRBD2	CASSSNGLAGGQETQYF	TGTGCCAGCAGCTCAAATGGACTAGCGGGGGGCCAAGAGACCCAGTACTTC
NA	TRBV29-1	TRBJ2-7	NA	CSVVRGSYEQYF	TGCAGCGTTGTACGGGGCTCCTACGAGCAGTACTTC
NA	TRBV19	TRBJ2-5	TRBD1	CASSTRGRGETQYF	TGTGCCAGTAGCACCAGGGGGCGCGGAGAGACCCAGTACTTC
NA	TRBV2	TRBJ1-5	TRBD1	CASSELGDSFYSNQPQHF	TGTGCCAGCAGTGAACTAGGGGACAGTTTTTATAGCAATCAGCCCCAGCATTTT
NA	TRBV5-1	TRBJ1-1	NA	CASSLVPNQNTEAFF	TGCGCCAGCAGCTTGGTCCCCAATCAGAACACTGAAGCTTTCTTT
NA	TRBV27	TRBJ1-6	NA	CASSFRGTYSPLHF	TGTGCCAGCAGTTTCAGGGGAACGTATTCACCCCTCCACTTT
NA	TRBV7-8	TRBJ1-4	TRBD1	CASSLGRGRTNEKLFF	TGTGCCAGCAGCTTAGGGAGGGGGCGTACTAATGAAAAACTGTTTTTT
NA	TRBV28	TRBJ1-5	NA	CASTPPAGPQHF	TGTGCCAGCACTCCCCCGGCGGGGCCCCAGCATTTT
NA	TRBV28	TRBJ1-2	NA	CASSLRDYGYTF	TGTGCCAGCAGTTTAAGAGACTATGGCTACACCTTC
NA	TRBV2	TRBJ2-1	TRBD2	CASSPQGLGLAAYNEQFF	TGTGCCAGCAGTCCACAGGGGCTGGGACTAGCCGCCTACAATGAGCAGTTCTTC
NA	TRBV13	TRBJ1-6	TRBD1	CASSRSQGANSPLHF	TGTGCCAGCAGCAGATCACAGGGGGCGAATTCACCCCTCCACTTT
NA	TRBV9	TRBJ1-5	TRBD1	CASSPDRGNQPQHF	TGTGCCAGCAGCCCAGACAGGGGGAATCAGCCCCAGCATTTT
NA	TRBV5-6	TRBJ2-3	TRBD1	CASSSDRGSTDTQYF	TGTGCCAGCAGCTCGGACAGGGGAAGCACAGATACGCAGTATTTT
NA	TRBV5-4	TRBJ2-7	NA	CASSLRSSDSYEQYF	TGTGCCAGCAGCTTACGGTCGTCCGATTCTTACGAGCAGTACTTC
NA	TRBV30	TRBJ1-2	NA	CAWNGGNYGYPF	TGTGCCTGGAATGGCGGAAACTATGGCTACCCCTTC
NA	TRBV4-2	TRBJ2-3	TRBD2	CASSIRKRLADTDTQYF	TGTGCCAGCAGCATACGAAAACGACTAGCTGACACAGATACGCAGTATTTT
NA	TRBV29-1	TRBJ1-2	NA	CSVEGGGSYGYTF	TGCAGCGTTGAAGGAGGGGGAAGTTATGGCTACACCTTC
NA	TRBV5-4	TRBJ2-7	NA	CASSQTELSDEQYF	TGTGCCAGCAGCCAGACTGAGTTAAGCGACGAGCAGTACTTC
NA	TRBV11-2	TRBJ2-7	NA	CASSLGVSYEQYF	TGTGCCAGCAGCTTAGGCGTTAGTTACGAGCAGTACTTC
NA	TRBV6-5	TRBJ1-2	TRBD1	CASSSDRRVVLGGYTF	TGTGCCAGCAGTTCGGACAGGCGTGTGGTATTAGGTGGCTACACCTTC
NA	TRBV18	TRBJ2-7	TRBD1	CASSLTGASSYEQYF	TGTGCCAGCTCATTGACAGGGGCGAGCTCCTACGAGCAGTACTTC
NA	TRBV5-1	TRBJ2-2	TRBD2	CASREGLAGGTTGELFF	TGCGCCAGCAGAGAGGGACTAGCGGGGGGGACGACCGGGGAGCTGTTTTTT
NA	TRBV6-1	TRBJ2-3	NA	CASRINSEGTDTQYF	TGTGCCAGCAGGATAAACAGTGAAGGCACAGATACGCAGTATTTT
NA	TRBV2	TRBJ1-2	NA	CASSEGWAGDGYTF	TGTGCCAGCAGTGAAGGTTGGGCAGGGGATGGCTACACCTTC
NA	TRBV7-3	TRBJ2-2	NA	CASCREQVGELFF	TGTGCCAGCTGTCGGGAGCAGGTCGGGGAGCTGTTTTTT
NA	TRBV5-1	TRBJ2-3	TRBD2	CASSSSSGGADTQYF	TGCGCCAGCAGCTCGTCTAGCGGGGGGGCCGATACGCAGTATTTT
once	TRBV7-9	TRBJ2-7	TRBD1	CASSLVGDRGHDEQYF	TGTGCCAGCAGCTTAGTGGGAGACAGGGGGCACGACGAGCAGTACTTC
NA	TRBV5-1	TRBJ1-1	NA	CASSLDRPMNTEAFF	TGCGCCAGCAGCTTGGACAGGCCCATGAACACTGAAGCTTTCTTT